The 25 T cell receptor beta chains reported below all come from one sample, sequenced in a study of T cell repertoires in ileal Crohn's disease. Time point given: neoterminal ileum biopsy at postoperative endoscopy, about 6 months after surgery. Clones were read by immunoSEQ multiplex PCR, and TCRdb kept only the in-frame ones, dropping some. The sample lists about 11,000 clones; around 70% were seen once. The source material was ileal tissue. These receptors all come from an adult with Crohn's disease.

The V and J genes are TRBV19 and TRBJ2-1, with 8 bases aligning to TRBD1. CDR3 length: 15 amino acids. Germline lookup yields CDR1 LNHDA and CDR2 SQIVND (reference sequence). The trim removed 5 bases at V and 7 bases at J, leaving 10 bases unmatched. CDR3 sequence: CASSLNRGEKNEQFF. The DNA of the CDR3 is TGTGCCAGTAGTCTCAACAGGGGGGAAAAAAATGAGCAGTTCTTC.

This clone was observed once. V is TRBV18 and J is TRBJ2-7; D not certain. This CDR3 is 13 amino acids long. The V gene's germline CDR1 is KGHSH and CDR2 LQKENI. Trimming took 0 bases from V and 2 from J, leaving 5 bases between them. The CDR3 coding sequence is TGTGCCAGCTCACCACCGTCCGCCTACGAGCAGTACTTC. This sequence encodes CASSPPSAYEQYF.

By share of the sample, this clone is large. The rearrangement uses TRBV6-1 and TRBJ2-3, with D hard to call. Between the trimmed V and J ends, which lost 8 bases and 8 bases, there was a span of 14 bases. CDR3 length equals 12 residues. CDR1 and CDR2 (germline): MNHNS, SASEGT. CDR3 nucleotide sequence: TGTGCCAGCGGAGACCGGGTGGTTACGCAGTATTTT. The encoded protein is CASGDRVVTQYF.

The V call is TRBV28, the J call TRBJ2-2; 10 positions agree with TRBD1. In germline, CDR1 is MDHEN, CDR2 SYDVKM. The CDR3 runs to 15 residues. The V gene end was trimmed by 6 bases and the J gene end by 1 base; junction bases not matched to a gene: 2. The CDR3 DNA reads TGTGCCAGCAGCGGGACAGGGGTGAACACCGGGGAGCTGTTTTTT. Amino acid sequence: CASSGTGVNTGELFF.

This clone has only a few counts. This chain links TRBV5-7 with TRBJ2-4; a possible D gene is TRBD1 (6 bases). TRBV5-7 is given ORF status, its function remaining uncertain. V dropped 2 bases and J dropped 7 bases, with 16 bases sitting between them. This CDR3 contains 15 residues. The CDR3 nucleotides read TGTGCCAGCAGCTTCCGGGACAAGAAGGAGAACATTCAGTACTTC. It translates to CASSFRDKKENIQYF.

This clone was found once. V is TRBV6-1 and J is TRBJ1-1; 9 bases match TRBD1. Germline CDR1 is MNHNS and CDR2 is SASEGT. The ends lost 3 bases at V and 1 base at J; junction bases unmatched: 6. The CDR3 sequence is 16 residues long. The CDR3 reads CASSEGVGQGNTEAFF. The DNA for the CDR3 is TGTGCCAGCAGTGAGGGGGTGGGACAGGGGAACACTGAAGCTTTCTTT.

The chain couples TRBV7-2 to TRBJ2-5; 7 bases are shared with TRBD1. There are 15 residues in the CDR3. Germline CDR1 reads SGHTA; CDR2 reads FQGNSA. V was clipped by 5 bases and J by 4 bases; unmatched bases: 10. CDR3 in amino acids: CASSLGDRVVETQYF. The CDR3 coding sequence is TGTGCCAGCAGCCTCGGTGACAGGGTGGTAGAGACCCAGTACTTC.

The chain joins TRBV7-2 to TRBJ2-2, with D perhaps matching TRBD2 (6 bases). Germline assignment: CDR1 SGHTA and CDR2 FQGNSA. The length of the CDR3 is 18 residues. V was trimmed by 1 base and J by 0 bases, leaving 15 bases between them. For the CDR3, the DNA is TGTGCCAGCAGCTTAGTACGGGTTAGCGGAACGAACACCGGGGAGCTGTTTTTT. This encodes CASSLVRVSGTNTGELFF.

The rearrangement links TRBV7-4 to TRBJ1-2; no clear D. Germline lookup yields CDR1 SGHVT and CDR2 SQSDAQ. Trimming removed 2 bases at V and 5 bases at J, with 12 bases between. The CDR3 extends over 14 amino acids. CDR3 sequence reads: CASSLPLEEYGYTF. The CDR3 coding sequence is TGTGCCAGCAGCTTACCCCTTGAGGAGTATGGCTACACCTTC.

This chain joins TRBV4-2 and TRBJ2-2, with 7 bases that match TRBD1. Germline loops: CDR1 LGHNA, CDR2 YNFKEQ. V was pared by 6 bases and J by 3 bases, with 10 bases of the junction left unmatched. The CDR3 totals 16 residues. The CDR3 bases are TGTGCCAGCAGACAACAGGGGTACGGGGACACCGGGGAGCTGTTTTTT. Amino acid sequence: CASRQQGYGDTGELFF.

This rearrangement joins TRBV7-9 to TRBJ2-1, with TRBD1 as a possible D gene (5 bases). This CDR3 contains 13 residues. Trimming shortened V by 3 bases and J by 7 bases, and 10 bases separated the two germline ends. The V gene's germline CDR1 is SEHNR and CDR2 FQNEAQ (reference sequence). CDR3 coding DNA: TGTGCCAGCAGCTTCGGAAGGGGAAATGAGCAGTTCTTC. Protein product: CASSFGRGNEQFF.

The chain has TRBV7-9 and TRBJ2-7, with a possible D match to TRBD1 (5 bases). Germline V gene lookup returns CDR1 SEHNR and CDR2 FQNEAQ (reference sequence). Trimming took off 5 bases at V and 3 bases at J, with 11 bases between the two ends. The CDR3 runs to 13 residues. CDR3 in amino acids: CASSRPGNYEQYF. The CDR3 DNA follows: TGTGCCAGCAGCCGACCAGGGAACTACGAGCAGTACTTC.

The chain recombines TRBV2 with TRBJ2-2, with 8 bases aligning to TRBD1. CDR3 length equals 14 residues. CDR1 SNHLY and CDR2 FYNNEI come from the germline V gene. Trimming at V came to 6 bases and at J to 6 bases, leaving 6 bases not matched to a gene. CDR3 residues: CASRETQGAGELFF. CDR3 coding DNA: TGTGCCAGCAGAGAGACACAGGGGGCCGGGGAGCTGTTTTTT.

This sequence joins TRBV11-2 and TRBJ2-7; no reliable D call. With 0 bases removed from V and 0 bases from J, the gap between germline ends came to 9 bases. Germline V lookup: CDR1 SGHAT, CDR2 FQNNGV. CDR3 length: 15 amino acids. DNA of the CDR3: TGTGCCAGCAGCTTAGATCTGCGGAGCTCCTACGAGCAGTACTTC. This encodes CASSLDLRSSYEQYF.

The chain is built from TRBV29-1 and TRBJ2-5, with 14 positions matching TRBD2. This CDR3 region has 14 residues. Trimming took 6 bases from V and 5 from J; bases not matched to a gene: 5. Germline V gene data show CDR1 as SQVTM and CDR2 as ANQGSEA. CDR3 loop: CSVGTSGSLETQYF. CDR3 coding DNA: TGCAGCGTCGGGACTAGCGGGAGTCTTGAGACCCAGTACTTC.

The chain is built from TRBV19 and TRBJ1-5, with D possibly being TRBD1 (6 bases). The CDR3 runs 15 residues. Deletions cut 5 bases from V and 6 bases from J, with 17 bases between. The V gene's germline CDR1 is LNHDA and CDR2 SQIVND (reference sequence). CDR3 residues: CASSSGGDIFQPQHF. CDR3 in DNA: TGTGCCAGTAGTTCCGGGGGGGACATATTTCAGCCCCAGCATTTT.

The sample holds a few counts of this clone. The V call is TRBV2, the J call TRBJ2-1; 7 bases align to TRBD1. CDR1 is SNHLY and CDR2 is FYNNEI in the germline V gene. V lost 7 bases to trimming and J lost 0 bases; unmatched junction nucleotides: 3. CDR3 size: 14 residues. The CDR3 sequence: CASKRDSSYNEQFF. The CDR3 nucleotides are TGTGCCAGCAAGAGGGACAGCTCCTACAATGAGCAGTTCTTC.

DNA of the CDR3: TGTGCCAGCAGCTCGACTAGCGGGGGGCCCAAGACCCAGTACTTC. As protein: CASSSTSGGPKTQYF. This rearrangement joins TRBV11-2 to TRBJ2-5, with 13 bases lining up with TRBD2. V lost 4 bases and J lost 6; bases outside the gene matches: 5. The CDR3 is made up of 15 amino acids. Germline V gene sequence: CDR1 SGHAT, CDR2 FQNNGV.

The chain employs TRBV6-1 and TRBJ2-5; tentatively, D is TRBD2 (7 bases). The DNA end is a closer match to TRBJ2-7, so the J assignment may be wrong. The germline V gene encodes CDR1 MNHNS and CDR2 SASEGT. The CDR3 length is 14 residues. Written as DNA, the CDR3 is TGTGCCGGGAGGGGGAGCGACTCCACCTACGAGCAGTACTTC. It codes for CAGRGSDSTYEQYF.

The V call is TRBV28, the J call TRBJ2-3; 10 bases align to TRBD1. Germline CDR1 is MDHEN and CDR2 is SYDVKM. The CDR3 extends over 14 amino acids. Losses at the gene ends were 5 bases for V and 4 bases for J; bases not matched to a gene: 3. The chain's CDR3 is CASSGTGEADTQYF. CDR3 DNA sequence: TGTGCCAGCAGTGGGACAGGGGAGGCAGATACGCAGTATTTT.

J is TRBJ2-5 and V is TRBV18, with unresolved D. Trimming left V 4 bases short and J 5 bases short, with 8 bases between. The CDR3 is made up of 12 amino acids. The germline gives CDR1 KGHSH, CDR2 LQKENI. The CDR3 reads CASSLADETQYF. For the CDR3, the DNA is TGTGCCAGCTCACTAGCAGATGAGACCCAGTACTTC.

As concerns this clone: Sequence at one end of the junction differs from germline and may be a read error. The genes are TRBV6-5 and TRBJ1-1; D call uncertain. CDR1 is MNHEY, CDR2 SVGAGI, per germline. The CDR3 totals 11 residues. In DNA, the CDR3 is TGTGCCAGCAGACGCAACAGTGAAGCTTTCTTT. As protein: CASRRNSEAFF.

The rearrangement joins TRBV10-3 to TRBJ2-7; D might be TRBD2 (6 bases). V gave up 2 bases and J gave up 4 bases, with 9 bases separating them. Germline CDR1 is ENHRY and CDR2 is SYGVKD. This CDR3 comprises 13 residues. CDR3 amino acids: CAISEPGLYEQYF. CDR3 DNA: TGTGCCATCAGTGAGCCGGGACTTTACGAGCAGTACTTC.

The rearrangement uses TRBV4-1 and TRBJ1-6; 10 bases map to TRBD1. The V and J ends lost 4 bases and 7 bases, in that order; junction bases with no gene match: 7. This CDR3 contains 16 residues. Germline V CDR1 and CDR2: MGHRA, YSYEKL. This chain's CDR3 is CASSLRTGGTNSPLHF. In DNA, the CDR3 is TGCGCCAGCAGCCTCAGGACAGGGGGAACGAATTCACCCCTCCACTTT.

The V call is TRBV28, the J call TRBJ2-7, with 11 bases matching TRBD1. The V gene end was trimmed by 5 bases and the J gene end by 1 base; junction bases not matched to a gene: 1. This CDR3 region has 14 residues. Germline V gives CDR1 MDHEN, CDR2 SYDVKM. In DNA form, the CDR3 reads TGTGCCAGCAGTGGGACAGGGGGGTCCTACGAGCAGTACTTC. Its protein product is CASSGTGGSYEQYF.